Following are 23 T cell receptor beta chains from one sample sequenced in a study of shared clonotypes between healthy human individuals. The repertoire was sequenced with immunoSEQ multiplex PCR; TCRdb's copy has only in-frame clones and lacks some. Among some 510,000 clones, about four fifths were seen once, and the ten largest hold 13%. The source material was PBMCs. These receptors were collected from a woman aged 40 to 50 in good health. Some clones in this sample may be carry-over from other donors' samples.

The chain recombines TRBV29-1 with TRBJ1-1; D gene ambiguous. V shed 8 bases and J shed 5 bases, with 12 bases lying between them. Germline CDR1 reads SQVTM; CDR2 reads ANQGSEA. The CDR3 is 11 amino acids. The chain's CDR3 is CSSSPGTEAFF. Here the CDR3 DNA reads TGCAGCAGCTCCCCGGGGACTGAAGCTTTCTTT.

The rearrangement joins TRBV11-3 to TRBJ2-3, with a tentative D call TRBD2 (6 bases). This CDR3 comprises 18 residues. Germline assignment: CDR1 SGHNT and CDR2 YENEEA. V lost 4 bases and J lost 4, with 24 bases in between. The CDR3: CASSSSGTGVGFADTQYF. The CDR3 nucleotides are TGTGCCAGCAGCTCCTCCGGGACTGGGGTGGGGTTCGCAGATACGCAGTATTTT.

Only a few counts were recorded for this clone. The gene calls are TRBV27 and TRBJ1-2; TRBD1 is a possible D gene (5 bases). Germline lookup yields CDR1 MNHEY and CDR2 SMNVEV (reference sequence). The CDR3 contains 13 residues. The V end was cut by 2 bases, the J end by 8 bases, with 12 bases between. CDR3 protein: CASSLGTPTGYTF. The DNA of the CDR3 is TGTGCCAGCAGTTTAGGGACGCCTACGGGCTACACCTTC.

V gene TRBV6-7 combines with J gene TRBJ2-1; possibly TRBD2 for D (7 bases). TRBV6-7 is placed among ORFs of uncertain function. The CDR3 loop spans 14 amino acids. Trimming took 9 bases from V and 2 from J, leaving 14 bases between them. The CDR3 loop is CARFGGRPYNEQFF. The CDR3 nucleotides are TGTGCCAGATTCGGGGGGCGGCCCTACAATGAGCAGTTCTTC.

The chain couples TRBV7-9 to TRBJ1-5, with 7 bases aligning to TRBD1. This CDR3 contains 15 residues. J lost 5 bases, V lost 5 bases, and 9 bases had no gene match. Per germline, CDR1 SEHNR and CDR2 FQNEAQ (reference sequence). CDR3 amino acids: CASSPRGYSDQPQHF. CDR3 in DNA: TGTGCCAGCAGCCCCAGGGGGTATTCGGATCAGCCCCAGCATTTT.

This clone has a handful of counts. The chain is built from TRBV2 and TRBJ2-3, with 7 bases that match TRBD2. Per the germline V gene, CDR1 is SNHLY and CDR2 is FYNNEI. With V trimmed by 8 bases and J by 1 base, 12 bases remained unmatched. CDR3 size: 16 residues. The CDR3 DNA reads TGTGCCAGCGAATCAGGCGGGAGTAGAGGCACAGATACGCAGTATTTT. It is translated as CASESGGSRGTDTQYF.

This sequence joins TRBV6-1 and TRBJ2-1, with 12 bases aligning to TRBD2. CDR3 length: 14 residues. With V trimmed by 8 bases and J by 8 bases, 7 bases remained unmatched. The germline CDR1 and CDR2 sequences are MNHNS and SASEGT. CDR3 DNA sequence: TGTGCCAGCCAGACTAGCGGGAGTCTCGATGAGCAGTTCTTC. Amino acid sequence: CASQTSGSLDEQFF.

This rearrangement joins TRBV5-4 to TRBJ1-1, with TRBD1 matching over 8 bases. This CDR3 is 14 amino acids long. The germline gives CDR1 SGHNT, CDR2 YYREEE (reference sequence). Trimming removed 6 bases from V and 1 base from J; junction bases left unmatched: 5. CDR3 amino acids: CASTGRGPNTEAFF. The CDR3 DNA reads as TGTGCCAGCACCGGCAGGGGGCCGAACACTGAAGCTTTCTTT.

V is TRBV7-2 and J is TRBJ2-1; D uncertain. Germline CDR1 is SGHTA and CDR2 is FQGNSA. V was cut by 5 bases and J by 6 bases, with 11 bases left in between. The CDR3 length is 13 residues. The CDR3 sequence is CASSPLRTNEQFF. Here the CDR3 DNA reads TGTGCCAGCAGCCCGCTGAGGACCAATGAGCAGTTCTTC.

This chain connects TRBV2 to TRBJ1-5; possible D gene TRBD1, 6 bases. The CDR3 runs to 14 residues. V shed 4 bases and J shed 1 base, with 8 bases lying between them. Looked up from germline, CDR1 is SNHLY and CDR2 is FYNNEI. CDR3 amino acids: CASSAGASNQPQHF. In DNA form, the CDR3 reads TGTGCCAGCAGTGCGGGGGCCAGCAATCAGCCCCAGCATTTT.

The genes are TRBV5-1 and TRBJ2-3; 7 bases match TRBD1. Germline-derived CDR1 and CDR2 are SGHRS and YFSETQ. V shed 3 bases, J shed 0 bases, and the junction held 4 bases outside the gene matches. The length of the CDR3 is 15 residues. The DNA for the CDR3 is TGCGCCAGCAGCTCGGGACAGATGAGCACAGATACGCAGTATTTT. As protein: CASSSGQMSTDTQYF.

The V gene is TRBV7-2, the J gene TRBJ2-1, with 10 bases that match TRBD2. The germline V gene encodes CDR1 SGHTA and CDR2 FQGNSA. CDR3 length equals 17 residues. J gave up 7 bases and V 6 bases, and 15 bases lay outside the gene matches. CDR3 DNA sequence: TGTGCCAGCAGGCCAACCCCCCTAGCGGGAGTATCGAATGAGCAGTTCTTC. It codes for CASRPTPLAGVSNEQFF. Supplemented by reference TRBV7-2 and TRBJ2-1, the full variable domain reads GAGVSQSPSNKVTEKGKDVELRCDPISGHTALYWYRQSLGQGLEFLIYFQGNSAPDKSGLPSDRFSAERTGGSVSTLTIQRTQQEDSAVYLCASRPTPLAGVSNEQFFGPGTRLTVL.

This clone appeared once. This chain uses TRBV5-8 with TRBJ1-3; tentative D call: TRBD1 (5 bases). The V gene's germline CDR1 is SGHTS and CDR2 YDEGEE. The V gene lost 4 bases and the J gene lost 0 bases, with 23 bases spanning the gap. CDR3 length: 19 amino acids. The CDR3 reads CASSPGGGGPLHSGNTIYF. The CDR3 nucleotides are TGTGCCAGCAGCCCCGGGGGTGGGGGTCCGCTTCACTCTGGAAACACCATATATTTT.

The chain has TRBV6-6 and TRBJ2-4; D is unresolved. The V gene's germline CDR1 is MNHNY and CDR2 SVGAGI (reference sequence). Trimming pared 2 bases from V and 5 bases from J, leaving 4 bases between. CDR3 length: 12 amino acids. CDR3 DNA: TGTGCCAGCAGTTACGGGGAAAACATTCAGTACTTC. Translation gives CASSYGENIQYF.

This clone was detected many times. This chain joins TRBV4-3 and TRBJ1-2, with D possibly TRBD1 on 5 matching bases. The CDR3 covers 12 residues. Germline V gene lookup returns CDR1 LGHNA and CDR2 YSLEER. V was shortened by 3 bases and J by 6 bases, with 8 bases between the two germline ends. The chain's CDR3 is CASSQRGDGYTF. The CDR3 coding sequence is TGCGCCAGCAGCCAGAGAGGGGATGGCTACACCTTC.

This chain joins TRBV4-2 and TRBJ2-7; 8 bases line up with TRBD2. This CDR3 spans 15 amino acids. In germline, CDR1 is LGHNA, CDR2 YNFKEQ. With 4 bases clipped from V and 6 bases from J, the junction kept 11 bases outside the gene matches. The CDR3 bases are TGTGCCAGCAGCCCCCAGAGCGGGAGTGATCTCGAGCAGTACTTC. Protein sequence: CASSPQSGSDLEQYF.

The count of this clone is one. The rearrangement links TRBV27 to TRBJ1-1; tentative D call: TRBD1 (5 bases). Germline loops: CDR1 MNHEY, CDR2 SMNVEV (reference sequence). The CDR3 runs 16 residues. Trimming pared 7 bases from V and 2 bases from J, leaving 20 bases between. CDR3 loop: CASKLRAGAQNTEAFF. In nucleotides, the CDR3 is TGTGCCAGCAAGCTAAGGGCTGGGGCCCAAAACACTGAAGCTTTCTTT.

The chain joins TRBV27 to TRBJ2-1, with 10 bases fitting TRBD2. Germline CDR1 MNHEY, CDR2 SMNVEV (reference sequence). With 6 bases clipped from V and 4 bases from J, the junction kept 3 bases outside the gene matches. This CDR3 contains 14 residues. CDR3 region: CASSSGRGYNEQFF. DNA for the CDR3: TGTGCCAGCAGCAGCGGGAGGGGTTACAATGAGCAGTTCTTC.

The genes are TRBV10-1 and TRBJ2-3; no definite D call. The CDR3 is 16 amino acids. Germline CDR1 reads WNHNN; CDR2 reads SYGVQD (reference sequence). V dropped 0 bases and J dropped 2 bases, with 12 bases sitting between them. The CDR3 region is CASSESGPVATDTQYF. The DNA for the CDR3 is TGCGCCAGCAGTGAGTCAGGCCCCGTGGCCACAGATACGCAGTATTTT.

Many counts were recorded for this clone. V is TRBV6-1 and J is TRBJ2-1; 10 bases are a match to TRBD2. CDR1 is MNHNS and CDR2 is SASEGT in the germline V gene. J gave up 9 bases and V 10 bases, and 9 bases lay outside the gene matches. CDR3 length equals 13 residues. The CDR3 DNA follows: TGTGCCACCCCCATAGCGGGAGGTGTTGAGCAGTTCTTC. Amino acid sequence: CATPIAGGVEQFF.

The rearrangement joins TRBV6-5 to TRBJ1-2; perhaps TRBD1 as D (5 bases). Germline values: CDR1 MNHEY, CDR2 SVGAGI. The CDR3 sequence is 15 residues long. The V gene lost 2 bases and the J gene lost 0 bases, with 10 bases spanning the gap. The CDR3 nucleotides read TGTGCCAGCAGTTACGACGGGGCGGCTAACTATGGCTACACCTTC. Its protein product is CASSYDGAANYGYTF.

J is TRBJ1-3 and V is TRBV2; 7 bases agree with TRBD1. This CDR3 region has 16 residues. V shed 4 bases, J shed 4 bases, and the junction held 10 bases outside the gene matches. Germline V gene lookup returns CDR1 SNHLY and CDR2 FYNNEI. This chain's CDR3 is CASSATTTGMGNTIYF. The CDR3 DNA reads as TGTGCCAGCAGTGCCACCACGACAGGGATGGGAAACACCATATATTTT.

The J gene is TRBJ2-7, the V gene TRBV28; the match to TRBD2 covers 9 bases. CDR1 and CDR2 from the germline V gene are MDHEN and SYDVKM. J lost 3 bases, V lost 4 bases, and 13 bases had no gene match. The length of the CDR3 is 17 residues. CDR3 loop: CASSSPGLAPVSYEQYF. In DNA form, the CDR3 reads TGTGCCAGCAGTTCACCGGGACTAGCTCCGGTTAGCTACGAGCAGTACTTC.